The text below deals with one T cell receptor (beta chain). The sample's time point: sample taken at primary tumor resection. Material for sequencing was whole RNA from tumor, nontumor lung or frozen PBMC, left unsorted. The donors were 72 patients with non-small cell lung cancer that was early-stage and untreated. The source of the sample is a study of spatial heterogeneity in lung cancer. Across the whole study: Each unique TCR and UMI combination was seen more than ten times on average in raw reads.

All TCR cDNA molecules were individually tagged with a unique molecular identifier. Via MiXCR, TCRdb re-called the 5' RACE reads, giving one row per CDR3 protein. The sample has about 60,000 distinct CDR3 sequences; roughly 8% are singletons. The receptor's source is a female donor with early-stage non-small cell lung cancer. The material was PBMCs, obtained at surgery.

The CDR3 protein is CASSLGQAEGTQYF. Here the CDR3 DNA reads TGTGCCAGCAGCTTAGGACAGGCGGAAGGGACCCAGTACTTC. The chain recombines TRBV7-3 with TRBJ2-5; TRBD1 matches at 7 bases. V lost 2 bases to trimming and J lost 7 bases; unmatched junction nucleotides: 7. Germline V gives CDR1 SGHTA, CDR2 FQGTGA. CDR3 size: 14 residues.